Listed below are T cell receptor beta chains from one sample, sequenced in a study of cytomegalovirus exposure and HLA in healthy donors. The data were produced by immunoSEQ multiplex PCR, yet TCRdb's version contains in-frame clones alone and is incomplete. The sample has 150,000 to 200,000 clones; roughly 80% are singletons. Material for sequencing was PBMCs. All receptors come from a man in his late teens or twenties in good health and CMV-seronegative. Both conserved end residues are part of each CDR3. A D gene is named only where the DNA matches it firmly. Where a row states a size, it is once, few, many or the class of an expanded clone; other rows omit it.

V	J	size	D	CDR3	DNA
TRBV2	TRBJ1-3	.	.	CASRTGVDSGNTIYF	TGTGCCAGCAGGACAGGCGTTGATTCTGGAAACACCATATATTTT
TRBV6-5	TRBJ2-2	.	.	CASSYSLQANTGELFF	TGTGCCAGCAGTTACTCATTGCAGGCAAACACCGGGGAGCTGTTTTTT
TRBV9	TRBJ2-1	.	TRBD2	CASSPPAGGRGSYNEQFF	TGTGCCAGCAGCCCACCAGCGGGAGGCCGGGGCTCCTACAATGAGCAGTTCTTC
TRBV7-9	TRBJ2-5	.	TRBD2	CASSLETGGVETQYF	TGTGCCAGCAGCTTAGAAACGGGGGGAGTGGAGACCCAGTACTTC
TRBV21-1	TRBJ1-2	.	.	CASDRGNYGYTF	TGTGCCAGCGACAGGGGTAACTATGGCTACACCTTC
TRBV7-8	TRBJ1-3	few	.	CASSSTGHPSGNTIYF	TGTGCCAGCAGCTCGACCGGACATCCCTCTGGAAACACCATATATTTT
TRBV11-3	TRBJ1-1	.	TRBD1	CASSLDRQGVYGNTEAFF	TGTGCCAGCAGCTTAGACCGACAGGGGGTCTACGGGAACACTGAAGCTTTCTTT
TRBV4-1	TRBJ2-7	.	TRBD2	CASSQELAGYEQYF	TGCGCCAGCAGCCAAGAACTAGCGGGATATGAGCAGTACTTC
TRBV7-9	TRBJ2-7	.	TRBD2	CASSLVSGGYTYEQYF	TGTGCCAGCAGCTTAGTCAGCGGGGGTTACACCTACGAGCAGTACTTC
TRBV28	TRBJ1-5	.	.	CATLKDISMHSNQPQHF	TGTGCCACCCTAAAGGACATCTCGATGCATAGCAATCAGCCCCAGCATTTT
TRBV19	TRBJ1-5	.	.	CASRQAGGWDNQPQHF	TGTGCCAGTAGACAGGCTGGGGGCTGGGACAATCAGCCCCAGCATTTT
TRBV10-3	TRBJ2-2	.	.	CAISLGGNTGELFF	TGTGCCATCAGCTTGGGGGGGAACACCGGGGAGCTGTTTTTT
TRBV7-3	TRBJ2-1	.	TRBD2	CASSLGISGREQFF	TGTGCCAGCAGCTTAGGGATCAGCGGGAGGGAGCAGTTCTTC
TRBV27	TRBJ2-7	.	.	CASSPHVGEVANSEQYF	TGTGCCAGCAGTCCCCACGTGGGGGAGGTCGCGAATTCCGAGCAGTACTTC
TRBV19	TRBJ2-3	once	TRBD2	CASTSPNSGRPTDTQYF	TGTGCCAGTACCTCCCCTAATAGCGGGAGGCCTACAGATACGCAGTATTTT
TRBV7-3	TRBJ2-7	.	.	CASSLNGGDINYEQYF	TGTGCCAGCAGCTTAAATGGGGGGGACATCAACTACGAGCAGTACTTC
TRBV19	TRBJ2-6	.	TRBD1	CASSIPTGISGANVLTF	TGTGCCAGTAGTATCCCGACAGGGATATCTGGGGCCAACGTCCTGACTTTC
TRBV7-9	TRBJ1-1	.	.	CASSLQDPATEAFF	TGTGCCAGCAGCCTACAGGACCCCGCCACTGAAGCTTTCTTT
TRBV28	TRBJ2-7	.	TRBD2	CASSTPSSGNNHEQYF	TGTGCCAGCAGTACCCCGTCTAGCGGAAATAACCACGAGCAGTACTTC
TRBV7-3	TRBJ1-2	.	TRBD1	CASSPEQGARYGYTF	TGTGCCAGCAGCCCCGAACAGGGGGCGCGCTATGGCTACACCTTC
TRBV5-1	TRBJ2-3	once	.	CASGGRGGPDTQYF	TGCGCCAGCGGGGGTAGAGGGGGACCCGATACGCAGTATTTT
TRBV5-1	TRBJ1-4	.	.	CASSFGGAATNEKLFF	TGCGCCAGCAGCTTTGGAGGAGCCGCAACTAATGAAAAACTGTTTTTT
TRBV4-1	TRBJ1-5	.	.	CASSQAGANQPQHF	TGCGCCAGCAGCCAGGCGGGCGCCAATCAGCCCCAGCATTTT
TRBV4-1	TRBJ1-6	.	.	CASSQKRDSPLHF	TGCGCCAGCAGCCAAAAACGGGATTCACCCCTCCACTTT
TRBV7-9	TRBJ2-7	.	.	CASTSASEDRKQYF	TGTGCCAGCACTTCGGCGTCAGAAGACAGAAAGCAGTACTTC
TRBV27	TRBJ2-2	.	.	CASSLRQGGGELFF	TGTGCCAGCAGTTTACGCCAGGGTGGCGGGGAGCTGTTTTTT
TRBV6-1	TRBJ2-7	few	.	CASSVELGTGNEQYF	TGTGCCAGCAGTGTTGAGTTAGGGACTGGAAACGAGCAGTACTTC
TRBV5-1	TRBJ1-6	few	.	CASSLDGDSNSPLHF	TGCGCCAGCAGCTTGGATGGAGATAGTAATTCACCCCTCCACTTT
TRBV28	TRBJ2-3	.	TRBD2	CASTAGLAGRTDTQYF	TGTGCCAGCACCGCGGGACTAGCGGGCCGCACAGATACGCAGTATTTT
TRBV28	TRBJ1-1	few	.	CASSQGVLAEAFF	TGTGCCAGCAGCCAAGGGGTTTTGGCTGAAGCTTTCTTT
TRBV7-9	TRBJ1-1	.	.	CASSRTINTEAFF	TGTGCCAGCAGCCGGACAATTAACACTGAAGCTTTCTTT
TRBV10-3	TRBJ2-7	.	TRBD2	CAISAREAGEQYF	TGTGCCATCAGTGCTCGGGAGGCTGGCGAGCAGTACTTC
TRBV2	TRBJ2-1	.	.	CAVGGSGYNEQFF	TGTGCCGTAGGGGGTAGCGGGTACAATGAGCAGTTCTTC
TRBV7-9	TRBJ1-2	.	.	CASSLELGGGGYTF	TGTGCCAGCAGCTTAGAACTCGGCGGGGGTGGCTACACCTTC
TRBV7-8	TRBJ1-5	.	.	CASSFDSSGPQHF	TGTGCCAGCAGCTTCGATTCGTCAGGCCCCCAGCATTTT
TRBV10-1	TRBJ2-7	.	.	CASSGRLTYEQYF	TGCGCCAGCAGTGGCAGGCTTACCTACGAGCAGTACTTC
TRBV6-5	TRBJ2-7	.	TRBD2	CASSLAGVTYEQYF	TGTGCCAGCAGTTTAGCGGGAGTAACCTACGAGCAGTACTTC
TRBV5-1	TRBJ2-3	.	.	CASSLRGLGTDTQYF	TGCGCCAGCAGCTTGCGGGGACTGGGCACAGATACGCAGTATTTT
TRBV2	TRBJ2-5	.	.	CASRTVTLGKTQYF	TGTGCCAGCCGGACAGTCACCCTTGGGAAGACCCAGTACTTC
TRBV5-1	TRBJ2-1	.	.	CASSLTGEQFF	TGCGCCAGCAGCTTGACAGGGGAGCAGTTCTTC
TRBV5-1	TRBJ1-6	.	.	CASSLGADDLYNSPLHF	TGCGCCAGCAGCTTGGGGGCAGACGACCTGTATAATTCACCCCTCCACTTT
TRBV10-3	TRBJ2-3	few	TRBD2	CATRSISGRVTDTQYF	TGTGCCACCAGGTCGATTAGCGGGAGGGTCACAGATACGCAGTATTTT
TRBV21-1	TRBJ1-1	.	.	CASSIRGQDVTEAFF	TGTGCCAGCAGCATCCGAGGACAGGACGTCACTGAAGCTTTCTTT
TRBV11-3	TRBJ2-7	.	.	CASSFSLRPASEQYF	TGTGCCAGCAGCTTTTCACTAAGGCCCGCGTCCGAGCAGTACTTC
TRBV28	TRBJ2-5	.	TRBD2	CASSNRLAETQYF	TGTGCCAGCAGTAATAGACTAGCGGAGACCCAGTACTTC
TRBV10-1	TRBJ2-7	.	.	CASSEGGTSYEQYF	TGCGCCAGCAGTGAAGGCGGCACCTCCTACGAGCAGTACTTC
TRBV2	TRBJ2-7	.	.	CASSNRGRNYEQYF	TGTGCCAGCAGTAATAGAGGAAGGAACTACGAGCAGTACTTC
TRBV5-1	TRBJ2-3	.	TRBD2	CASSLSLAGGFTDTQYF	TGCGCCAGCAGCTTAAGCCTAGCGGGAGGATTCACAGATACGCAGTATTTT
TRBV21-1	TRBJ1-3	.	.	CASSYLREGNTIYF	TGTGCCAGCAGCTATTTGAGGGAAGGAAACACCATATATTTT
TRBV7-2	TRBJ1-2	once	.	CASSLKRGSSVGYTF	TGTGCCAGCAGCTTAAAACGGGGAAGCTCGGTTGGCTACACCTTC
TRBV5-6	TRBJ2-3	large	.	CASSQTDTQYF	TGTGCCAGCAGCCAAACAGATACGCAGTATTTT
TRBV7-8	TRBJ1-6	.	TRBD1	CASSPQGFGAPLHF	TGTGCCAGCAGTCCACAGGGGTTTGGAGCACCCCTCCACTTT
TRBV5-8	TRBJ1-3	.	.	CASSFLPAPGGNTIYF	TGTGCCAGCAGCTTTCTCCCAGCGCCCGGCGGAAACACCATATATTTT
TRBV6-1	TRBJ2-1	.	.	CASSEIDEQFF	TGTGCCAGCAGTGAAATCGATGAGCAGTTCTTC
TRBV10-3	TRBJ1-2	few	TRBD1	CAINYDRANYGYTF	TGTGCCATCAACTATGACAGGGCTAACTATGGCTACACCTTC
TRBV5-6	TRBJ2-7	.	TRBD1	CASSLGGTGWDEQYF	TGTGCCAGCAGCTTGGGTGGGACAGGGTGGGACGAGCAGTACTTC
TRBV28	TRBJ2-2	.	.	CATLGEGGGRTGELFF	TGTGCCACTCTGGGCGAAGGGGGAGGGCGAACCGGGGAGCTGTTTTTT